Following are 19 T cell receptor beta chains from one sample sequenced in a study of T-cell memory formation after mild COVID-19. Using its own MiXCR run on the 5' RACE reads, TCRdb lists one record per CDR3 protein. The data contain roughly 160,000 distinct CDR3 sequences, 10% to 15% of them seen just once; the ten biggest clones take up approximately 3.3%. Sequenced input: PBMCs or a T cell subset sorted from them (not recorded which). The receptors shown here come from a man younger than 35 who had mild COVID-19 (a few samples of this study predate the infection). Cell type and time point are not known.

This clonotype has a handful of counts. The rearrangement uses TRBV27 and TRBJ1-5; D unclear. The CDR3 length is 15 residues. The germline V gene has CDR1 MNHEY and CDR2 SMNVEV (reference sequence). V was trimmed by 5 bases and J by 4 bases, leaving 15 bases between them. Written as DNA, the CDR3 is TGTGCCAGCAGTCTTTTAGGCGCGGGGAATCAGCCCCAGCATTTT. It specifies CASSLLGAGNQPQHF.

This clonotype was seen a few times. The chain recombines TRBV7-9 with TRBJ2-3; no clear D. The CDR3 consists of 11 residues. Germline V gives CDR1 SEHNR, CDR2 FQNEAQ (reference sequence). V was clipped by 6 bases and J by 5 bases, with 6 bases between them. The CDR3: CASSNIDTQYF. The CDR3 nucleotides read TGTGCCAGCAGTAATATAGATACGCAGTATTTT.

The V gene is TRBV5-1, the J gene TRBJ2-3; 13 bases fit TRBD2. In germline, CDR1 is SGHRS, CDR2 YFSETQ. Unmatched junction bases numbered 6, after V lost 7 bases and J lost 4 bases. The CDR3 length is 15 residues. CDR3 residues: CASGDTSGGADTQYF. For the CDR3, the DNA is TGCGCCAGCGGAGATACTAGCGGGGGGGCAGATACGCAGTATTTT.

This clonotype has only a few counts. The CDR3 protein is CASSLVLAGVETQYF. The CDR3 DNA sequence: TGTGCCAGCAGTTTAGTCCTAGCGGGGGTTGAGACCCAGTACTTC. The rearrangement joins TRBV12-3 or TRBV12-4 to TRBJ2-5; 10 nucleotides agree with TRBD2. The CDR3 consists of 15 residues. The ends lost 1 base at V and 5 bases at J; junction bases unmatched: 4.

The rearrangement uses TRBV12-3 or TRBV12-4 and TRBJ1-1; D is unresolved. The V end lost 1 base, the J end lost 8 bases, and 14 bases lay between the germline ends. CDR3 size: 14 residues. The CDR3 loop is CASSLVRSPKEAFF. The CDR3 region has the DNA TGTGCCAGCAGTTTAGTTAGATCCCCTAAAGAAGCTTTCTTT.

The chain employs TRBV11-2 and TRBJ1-1, with 7 bases that match TRBD1. V trimming: 1 base; J trimming: 4 bases; junction bases outside the gene matches: 15. The CDR3 is 18 amino acids. Per the germline V gene, CDR1 is SGHAT and CDR2 is FQNNGV. DNA for the CDR3: TGTGCCAGCAGCTTAGTACGGCTACCGGGACAGAGGGGCACTGAAGCTTTCTTT. This encodes CASSLVRLPGQRGTEAFF.

This clonotype appeared many times. V usage is TRBV18 and J usage is TRBJ2-2; 8 bases fit TRBD1. CDR1 is KGHSH and CDR2 is LQKENI in the germline V gene. J lost 7 bases, V lost 0 bases, and 7 bases had no gene match. This CDR3 spans 16 amino acids. CDR3 coding DNA: TGTGCCAGCTCACCACCGGACAGGGCATTAATCGGGGAGCTGTTTTTT. This codes for CASSPPDRALIGELFF.

The rearrangement links TRBV12-3 or TRBV12-4 to TRBJ1-1; D is perhaps TRBD1 (5 bases). CDR3 length equals 15 residues. Trimming took off 5 bases at V and 5 bases at J, with 18 bases between the two ends. The CDR3 loop reads CASSARGWGRTEAFF. CDR3 bases: TGTGCCAGCAGTGCCCGAGGTTGGGGGAGGACTGAAGCTTTCTTT.

This clonotype has a handful of counts. The gene calls are TRBV5-8 and TRBJ1-1, with D tentatively TRBD1 (6 bases). Trimming cost V 3 bases and J 3 bases, with 9 bases left between them. Germline values: CDR1 SGHTS, CDR2 YDEGEE. This CDR3 region has 13 residues. The CDR3 is CASSWDTYTEAFF. The CDR3 region has the DNA TGTGCCAGCAGCTGGGACACATACACTGAAGCTTTCTTT.

The chain employs TRBV4-3 and TRBJ1-4, with D perhaps matching TRBD1 (5 bases). The ends were cut back, 0 bases at V and 8 bases at J, with 10 bases in the middle. Germline values: CDR1 LGHNA, CDR2 YSLEER. This CDR3 is 14 amino acids long. The CDR3 here is CASSQERGREKLFF. The CDR3, as DNA: TGCGCCAGCAGCCAAGAGAGGGGCCGGGAAAAACTGTTTTTT.

The rearrangement uses TRBV11-2 and TRBJ1-6; D gene unclear. This CDR3 spans 13 amino acids. Germline CDR1 and CDR2: SGHAT and FQNNGV. The V gene lost 5 bases and the J gene lost 9 bases, with 11 bases spanning the gap. The CDR3 DNA follows: TGTGCCAGCAGCCTCAGGTGGAGTTCACCCCTCCACTTT. This codes for CASSLRWSSPLHF.

V is TRBV5-1 and J is TRBJ1-1; no reliable D call. This CDR3 has 13 residues. From germline, CDR1 is SGHRS and CDR2 YFSETQ. The V and J ends lost 1 base and 1 base respectively, with 5 bases between them. CDR3 coding DNA: TGCGCCAGCAGCTTGCCACAGAACACTGAAGCTTTCTTT. Protein: CASSLPQNTEAFF.

The chain is built from TRBV6-5 and TRBJ2-3, with TRBD2 identical over 9 bases. Unmatched junction bases numbered 11, after V lost 7 bases and J lost 6 bases. Germline V lookup: CDR1 MNHEY, CDR2 SVGAGI. CDR3 length: 15 amino acids. The CDR3 loop is CASTRRGGVSDTQYF. CDR3 sequence (DNA): TGTGCCAGCACCAGGCGGGGGGGCGTCAGCGATACGCAGTATTTT.

Many counts were recorded for this clonotype. V gene TRBV12-3 or TRBV12-4 combines with J gene TRBJ1-2; 10 nucleotides agree with TRBD1. The CDR3 contains 16 residues. Trimming cost V 2 bases and J 7 bases; bases outside gene matches: 10. Written as DNA, the CDR3 is TGTGCCAGCAGTTTATCTGTCGTGGGACAGGGGTTTGGCTACACCTTC. Its translation is CASSLSVVGQGFGYTF.

This clonotype was detected only a few times. The V gene is TRBV7-2, the J gene TRBJ1-2; D gene unclear. Trimming took 5 bases from V and 8 from J, leaving 15 bases between them. The CDR3 is 13 residues long. Per the germline V gene, CDR1 is SGHTA and CDR2 is FQGNSA. CDR3 residues: CASSHAQEGGYTF. CDR3 DNA sequence: TGTGCCAGCAGCCACGCCCAGGAAGGCGGCTACACCTTC. Full variable domain (remainder filled in from reference TRBV7-2 and TRBJ1-2): GAGVSQSPSNKVTEKGKDVELRCDPISGHTALYWYRQSLGQGLEFLIYFQGNSAPDKSGLPSDRFSAERTGGSVSTLTIQRTQQEDSAVYLCASSHAQEGGYTFGSGTRLTVV.

V is TRBV7-6 and J is TRBJ2-1, with D perhaps TRBD2 (5 bases). CDR1 and CDR2 (germline): SGHVS, FNYEAQ. V lost 5 bases, J lost 6 bases, and 14 bases lay in between. The CDR3 totals 14 residues. In DNA, the CDR3 is TGTGCCAGCAGCGTCCTAACTAGGATCAATGAGCAGTTCTTC. Translated, it gives CASSVLTRINEQFF.

This clonotype was detected only once. The chain has TRBV6-2 or TRBV6-3 and TRBJ2-5, with D possibly being TRBD2 (7 bases). This CDR3 is 12 amino acids long. V was cut by 6 bases and J by 10 bases, with 15 bases left in between. Germline CDR1 reads MNHEY; CDR2 reads SVGEGT. CDR3: CASSTEGGIQYF. Here the CDR3 DNA reads TGTGCCAGCAGCACGGAGGGGGGGATCCAGTACTTC.

This clonotype was seen only a few times. The chain couples TRBV5-1 to TRBJ2-5; perhaps TRBD1 as D (5 bases). The CDR3 consists of 12 residues. V was clipped by 8 bases and J by 0 bases, with 8 bases between them. From germline, CDR1 is SGHRS and CDR2 YFSETQ. The CDR3: CASARDQETQYF. The CDR3 DNA sequence: TGCGCCAGTGCCAGGGACCAAGAGACCCAGTACTTC.

This chain uses TRBV6-2 or TRBV6-3 with TRBJ2-2, with D possibly TRBD1 on 6 matching bases. This CDR3 is built from 15 residues. The V gene's germline CDR1 is MNHEY and CDR2 SVGEGT. V shed 5 bases and J shed 6 bases, with 16 bases lying between them. Here the CDR3 reads CASSEPLYRAGELFF. DNA of the CDR3: TGTGCCAGCAGTGAACCCCTCTACAGGGCCGGGGAGCTGTTTTTT.